The 9 T cell receptor beta chains presented below share a single source sample, sequenced in a study of control samples from healthy donors and cancer patients. The protocol was immunoSEQ multiplex PCR, while the TCRdb copy is restricted to in-frame clones and leaves out a portion. The repertoire holds about 86,000 clones, with roughly nine tenths as singletons. Source material: PBMCs. These TCRs come from a woman in her forties or fifties with colorectal cancer.

The genes are TRBV9 and TRBJ2-3; D might be TRBD1 or TRBD2, each matching 5 bases. The V end lost 0 bases, the J end lost 0 bases, and 11 bases lay between the germline ends. Germline V CDR1 and CDR2: SGDLS, YYNGEE. CDR3 length: 16 residues. CDR3: CASSVVGDGSTDTQYF. The CDR3 nucleotides are TGTGCCAGCAGCGTAGTAGGGGACGGTAGCACAGATACGCAGTATTTT.

The count of this clone is one. The V and J genes are TRBV4-3 and TRBJ1-1; D call uncertain. In germline, CDR1 is LGHNA, CDR2 YSLEER. The CDR3 runs to 11 residues. V dropped 4 bases and J dropped 5 bases, with 5 bases sitting between them. Here the CDR3 DNA reads TGCGCCAGCAGCCGAGGAACTGAAGCTTTCTTT. Translation gives CASSRGTEAFF.

The chain recombines TRBV28 with TRBJ2-5, with TRBD2 matching 10 bases. Germline CDR1 and CDR2: MDHEN and SYDVKM. The CDR3 runs to 14 residues. V lost 10 bases, J lost 5 bases, and 10 bases stayed unmatched. Here the CDR3 DNA reads TGTGCCACCTCCCCAGCGGGGGGGCCGGAGACCCAGTACTTC. It yields the protein CATSPAGGPETQYF.

The chain employs TRBV10-3 and TRBJ2-4; 8 nucleotides line up with TRBD1. Germline V gene sequence: CDR1 ENHRY, CDR2 SYGVKD. The V segment lost 6 bases and the J segment 6 bases; nucleotides outside the gene matches: 7. The CDR3 runs to 14 residues. The CDR3 region is CAISPGQERNIQYF. CDR3 nucleotides: TGTGCCATCAGCCCGGGACAGGAGAGAAACATTCAGTACTTC.

CDR3 coding DNA: TGTGCCAGCAGTCCCGAGGGGGACTATGGCTACACCTTC. This codes for CASSPEGDYGYTF. This sequence joins TRBV12-3 or TRBV12-4 and TRBJ1-2, with a tentative D call TRBD1 (6 bases). Between the trimmed V and J ends, which lost 5 bases and 3 bases, there was a span of 10 bases. The CDR3 is made up of 13 amino acids.

The rearrangement joins TRBV5-6 to TRBJ1-5; TRBD1 might be the D (5 bases). This CDR3 is 13 amino acids long. V dropped 4 bases and J dropped 9 bases, with 14 bases sitting between them. The V gene's germline CDR1 is SGHDT and CDR2 YYEEEE. The CDR3 loop is CASSLGPGGPQHF. As DNA, the CDR3 is TGTGCCAGCAGCCTCGGGCCCGGGGGGCCCCAGCATTTT.

The genes are TRBV2 and TRBJ1-4, with TRBD1 matching over 7 bases. The CDR3 spans 15 residues. The junction had 8 bases not matched to a gene; V was cut back by 3 bases and J by 7 bases. Germline assignment: CDR1 SNHLY and CDR2 FYNNEI. The CDR3 bases are TGTGCCAGCAGTGATTACCGGGGACAGAGTGAAAAACTGTTTTTT. Translating gives CASSDYRGQSEKLFF.

V usage is TRBV7-2 and J usage is TRBJ1-6; TRBD1 matches 7 bases. Germline CDR1 SGHTA, CDR2 FQGNSA. The CDR3 runs to 15 residues. The V gene end was trimmed by 5 bases and the J gene end by 15 bases; junction bases not matched to a gene: 16. CDR3 DNA sequence: TGTGCCAGCAGCCTCGGACAGGCCCTAGGGGGACGCCTCCACTTT. It encodes CASSLGQALGGRLHF.

V and J are TRBV10-3 and TRBJ2-2; D could derive from TRBD1 or TRBD2 (6 bases each). The CDR3 totals 13 residues. The germline V and J ends were trimmed by 10 bases and 7 bases, with 16 bases remaining between them. Germline V gene sequence: CDR1 ENHRY, CDR2 SYGVKD. CDR3 protein: CATRGVNGGELFF. In DNA form, the CDR3 reads TGTGCCACTAGGGGGGTGAATGGCGGGGAGCTGTTTTTT.